These T cell receptor beta chains were read from a single sample in a study of beta chain features in type 1 diabetes. Here immunoSEQ multiplex PCR was the method, and the copy in TCRdb shows in-frame clones only, minus some. The sample yields 150,000 to 200,000 clones, roughly 60% seen once. Sequenced material: naive CD4+ T cells from blood. These receptors were taken from a man between 25 and 39 years old with type 1 diabetes. Each CDR3 is given with its conserved first and last residue. D genes are given only for firm matches. Not every row has a clone size; where given, it reads once, few, many or a size class.

>NA|TRBJ1-1|TRBV6-1|TRBD1
CAATQGINTEAFF
TGTGCCGCAACACAGGGGATCAACACTGAAGCTTTCTTT
>once|TRBJ2-1|TRBV5-1|NA
CASSPTGQPRVDEQFF
TGCGCCAGCAGCCCAACAGGACAGCCGCGGGTCGATGAGCAGTTCTTC
>few|TRBJ2-3|TRBV9|NA
CASSPKPLATDTQYF
TGTGCCAGCAGCCCGAAGCCCCTAGCGACAGATACGCAGTATTTT
>NA|TRBJ2-5|TRBV7-9|NA
CASSLRGGYQETQYF
TGTGCCAGCAGCTTAAGAGGGGGTTATCAAGAGACCCAGTACTTC
>NA|TRBJ2-5|TRBV15|NA
CATSRDLMGMEQETQYF
TGTGCCACCAGCAGAGATTTAATGGGTATGGAACAAGAGACCCAGTACTTC
>NA|TRBJ2-5|TRBV9|NA
CASSVFPEETQYF
TGTGCCAGCAGCGTATTTCCTGAAGAGACCCAGTACTTC
>NA|TRBJ2-3|TRBV29-1|TRBD1
CSVGGAGTGGTDTQYF
TGCAGCGTGGGGGGAGCCGGGACAGGCGGCACAGATACGCAGTATTTT
>NA|TRBJ2-4|TRBV7-2|NA
CASSLNGGRRRGLNIQYF
TGTGCCAGCAGCTTAAATGGAGGAAGGAGGAGGGGGCTGAACATTCAGTACTTC
>NA|TRBJ1-2|TRBV7-9|NA
CASSLERSGYTF
TGTGCCAGCAGCTTAGAGAGGAGTGGCTACACCTTC
>NA|TRBJ2-7|TRBV5-4|TRBD1
CASSPSGTALYEQYF
TGTGCCAGCAGCCCCTCCGGGACAGCTCTCTACGAGCAGTACTTC
>NA|TRBJ2-2|TRBV29-1|NA
CSVAGLRATGELFF
TGCAGCGTCGCCGGGCTCAGGGCCACCGGGGAGCTGTTTTTT
>NA|TRBJ1-6|TRBV29-1|TRBD1
CSAGQGTALHF
TGCAGCGCCGGACAGGGTACCGCCCTCCACTTT
>NA|TRBJ1-2|TRBV29-1|NA
CSVGIGYTF
TGCAGCGTTGGGATAGGCTACACCTTC
>NA|TRBJ2-3|TRBV7-9|NA
CASSPKTRTSTDTQYF
TGTGCCAGCAGCCCCAAGACACGGACTAGCACAGATACGCAGTATTTT
>few|TRBJ2-5|TRBV29-1|TRBD1
CSVSGGGWETQYF
TGCAGCGTCTCAGGGGGCGGTTGGGAGACCCAGTACTTC
>NA|TRBJ1-2|TRBV9|NA
CASSVDPDSDGGYTF
TGTGCCAGCAGCGTAGACCCGGACAGTGACGGCGGCTACACCTTC
>NA|TRBJ2-1|TRBV29-1|NA
CSGASLRGDPYNEQFF
TGCAGCGGTGCGAGTTTGAGGGGGGATCCCTACAATGAGCAGTTCTTC
>NA|TRBJ1-4|TRBV18|TRBD1
CASSPRQGDNEKLFF
TGTGCCAGCTCACCGCGACAGGGGGATAATGAAAAACTGTTTTTT
>NA|TRBJ2-5|TRBV25-1|NA
CASSDSQVFETQYF
TGTGCCAGCAGCGATTCACAGGTGTTTGAGACCCAGTACTTC
>NA|TRBJ2-5|TRBV30|NA
CAWSRGSKETQYF
TGTGCCTGGAGTAGGGGATCTAAAGAGACCCAGTACTTC
>NA|TRBJ2-2|TRBV11-2|TRBD2
CASSPRLAGDTGELFF
TGTGCCAGCAGCCCCCGACTAGCGGGAGACACCGGGGAGCTGTTTTTT
>few|TRBJ1-2|TRBV30|NA
CAWVDTHGDGYTF
TGTGCCTGGGTGGACACCCACGGTGATGGCTACACCTTC
>few|TRBJ2-3|TRBV5-1|NA
CASSLRHTDTQYF
TGCGCCAGCAGCCTAAGACACACAGATACGCAGTATTTT
>NA|TRBJ2-7|TRBV30|TRBD2
CAWSGIDPGGDYEQYF
TGTGCCTGGAGCGGAATTGACCCGGGGGGGGATTACGAGCAGTACTTC
>NA|TRBJ1-5|TRBV15|NA
CATSRDGVRARGNQPQHF
TGTGCCACCAGCAGAGATGGGGTAAGGGCGCGGGGCAATCAGCCCCAGCATTTT
>NA|TRBJ1-5|TRBV7-9|TRBD1
CASSGTGANQPQHF
TGTGCCAGCAGCGGAACAGGGGCCAATCAGCCCCAGCATTTT
>few|TRBJ1-2|TRBV29-1|NA
CSVEEYSYGYTF
TGCAGCGTTGAAGAGTATAGCTATGGCTACACCTTC
>NA|TRBJ2-7|TRBV7-2|TRBD2
CASSPLAGGPYEQYF
TGTGCCAGCAGTCCTCTCGCGGGGGGGCCCTACGAGCAGTACTTC
>NA|TRBJ2-1|TRBV7-9|NA
CASSQDGSSYNEQFF
TGTGCCAGCAGCCAAGACGGCAGCTCCTACAATGAGCAGTTCTTC
>NA|TRBJ1-2|TRBV19|TRBD1
CASSDGQDYGYTF
TGTGCCAGTAGTGACGGACAGGACTATGGCTACACCTTC
>NA|TRBJ2-1|TRBV20-1|NA
CSARRGNEQFF
TGCAGTGCTAGACGGGGTAATGAGCAGTTCTTC
>NA|TRBJ2-1|TRBV4-3|NA
CASSQGDGSYNEQFF
TGCGCCAGCAGCCAGGGGGACGGATCCTACAATGAGCAGTTCTTC
>NA|TRBJ2-7|TRBV28|TRBD1
CASSLGQGKQYF
TGTGCCAGCAGTTTAGGACAGGGTAAGCAGTACTTC
>few|TRBJ2-5|TRBV10-3|NA
CAISGGLAVQETQYF
TGTGCCATCAGTGGGGGGCTAGCGGTCCAAGAGACCCAGTACTTC
>once|TRBJ2-3|TRBV6-1|NA
CASSGHKSVPLFTDTQYF
TGTGCCAGCAGTGGACATAAGTCAGTGCCGCTCTTCACAGATACGCAGTATTTT
>NA|TRBJ2-3|TRBV5-1|NA
CASSFGDITDTQYF
TGCGCCAGCAGCTTCGGGGACATCACAGATACGCAGTATTTT
>NA|TRBJ1-6|TRBV9|NA
CASSVGSPGVSPLHF
TGTGCCAGCAGCGTAGGGAGTCCAGGGGTTTCACCCCTCCACTTT
>NA|TRBJ2-3|TRBV30|NA
CAWSLRNADTQYF
TGTGCCTGGAGTCTGAGGAATGCAGATACGCAGTATTTT